This TCR beta chain emerged from a study of shared clonotypes between healthy human individuals. This clone was seen once. The donors were adults (healthy and HIV-negative) with no recent acute infections or vaccinations. CD4+ cell separation produced CD45RA+ naive and CD45RA-negative memory subsets. Genomic DNA from each subset was divided evenly over several immunoSEQ plates. The assay was immunoSEQ multiplex PCR, and TCRdb's table has in-frame clones only and misses some. The sample consists of roughly 530,000 clones, 96% of them appearing once. The sequenced material came from naive CD4+ T cells sorted from blood. The subset is: CD45RA+ positively selected. The receptor comes from a woman in her 30s in good health.

The CDR3, as DNA: TGTGCCAGTAGTTACCGGGAGACTAGGACTTTATTCGGTGAGCAGTTCTTC. As protein: CASSYRETRTLFGEQFF. The chain carries TRBV19 and TRBJ2-1; possibly TRBD2 for D (6 bases). Trimming pared 5 bases from V and 9 bases from J, leaving 26 bases between. The CDR3 length is 17 residues. CDR1 LNHDA and CDR2 SQIVND come from the germline V gene (reference sequence).